This TCR beta chain originates from a study of naive and memory T cell subsets. An equimolar mix of two oligonucleotides served as the beta constant-region primer for TRBC1 and TRBC2. TCRdb used MiXCR to reprocess the UMI-ligation and nested PCR reads, holding one entry per CDR3 protein. The profile shows more than 35,000 distinct CDR3 sequences, roughly 14% of them singletons. This clonotype ranks as medium-sized. Germline CDR1 and CDR2: SGHTA and FQGNSA. The CDR3 is 15 residues long. The V gene end was trimmed by 4 bases and the J gene end by 0 bases; junction bases not matched to a gene: 4. This TCR came from a human donor in good health. This chain connects TRBV7-2 to TRBJ2-5; the match to TRBD1 covers 8 bases. Material for sequencing was effector memory CD4+ T cells from blood. The subset: effector memory, CD45RA- CD27-. CDR3 in amino acids: CASSSRTGYQETQYF. The CDR3 nucleotides are TGTGCCAGCAGCTCGAGGACAGGGTACCAAGAGACCCAGTACTTC.